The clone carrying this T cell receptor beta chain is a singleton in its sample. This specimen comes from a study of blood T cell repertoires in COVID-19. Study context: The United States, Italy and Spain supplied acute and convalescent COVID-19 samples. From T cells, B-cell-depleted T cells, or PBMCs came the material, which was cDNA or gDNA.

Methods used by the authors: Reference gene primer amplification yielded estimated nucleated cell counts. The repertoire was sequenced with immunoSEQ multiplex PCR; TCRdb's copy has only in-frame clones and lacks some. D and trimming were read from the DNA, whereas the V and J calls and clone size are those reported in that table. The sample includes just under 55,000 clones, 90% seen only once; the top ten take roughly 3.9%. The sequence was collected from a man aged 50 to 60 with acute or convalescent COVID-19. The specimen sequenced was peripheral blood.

The CDR3 DNA follows: TGTGCCAGCAGCAACACATATGGCGAGCAGTACTTC. Residues: CASSNTYGEQYF. This sequence joins TRBV5-4 and TRBJ2-7; no definite D call. The CDR3 contains 12 residues. CDR1 and CDR2 (germline): SGHNT, YYREEE (reference sequence). V was cut by 4 bases and J by 6 bases, with 11 bases left in between. The full variable domain, completed using reference TRBV5-4 and TRBJ2-7, is ETGVTQSPTHLIKTRGQQVTLRCSSQSGHNTVSWYQQALGQGPQFIFQYYREEENGRGNFPPRFSGLQFPNYSSELNVNALELDDSALYLCASSNTYGEQYFGPGTRLTVT.